These 16 T cell receptor beta chains originate from one sample sequenced in a study of T cell changes during pregnancy in multiple sclerosis. Sequencing was performed with immunoSEQ multiplex PCR; in TCRdb, only in-frame clones are kept and a portion is missing. The sample lists approximately 50,000 clones, 85% to 95% occurring once. The sequenced sample was CD4+ T cells from peripheral blood mononuclear cells, obtained in the third trimester of pregnancy. The receptors derive from a female donor with multiple sclerosis, enrolled in a pregnancy study.

The rearrangement links TRBV27 to TRBJ2-1; the match to TRBD2 covers 14 bases. The CDR3 is made up of 16 amino acids. Germline V gene data show CDR1 as MNHEY and CDR2 as SMNVEV (reference sequence). V shed 3 bases, J shed 8 bases, and the junction held 6 bases outside the gene matches. CDR3 sequence: CASSFSGLAGDHEQFF. Here the CDR3 DNA reads TGTGCCAGCAGTTTTTCGGGACTAGCGGGAGATCATGAGCAGTTCTTC.

The genes are TRBV18 and TRBJ1-2, with D uncertain. Looked up from germline, CDR1 is KGHSH and CDR2 is LQKENI. This CDR3 region has 13 residues. Trimming stripped 2 bases from V and 6 bases from J, with 10 bases between. The CDR3 coding sequence is TGTGCCAGCTCACCAACGCGCGCCGATGGCTACACCTTC. Amino acids: CASSPTRADGYTF. The entire variable domain, with the rest obtained from reference TRBV18 and TRBJ1-2, is as follows: NAGVMQNPRHLVRRRGQEARLRCSPMKGHSHVYWYRQLPEEGLKFMVYLQKENIIDESGMPKERFSAEFPKEGPSILRIQQVVRGDSAAYFCASSPTRADGYTFGSGTRLTVV.

The V gene is TRBV27, the J gene TRBJ2-1; 12 positions match TRBD2. Germline V gene lookup returns CDR1 MNHEY and CDR2 SMNVEV (reference sequence). J gave up 3 bases and V 6 bases, and 3 bases lay outside the gene matches. The CDR3 is 15 amino acids. The CDR3 DNA reads as TGTGCCAGCAGGAGGACTAGCGGGAACTACAATGAGCAGTTCTTC. Translating it yields CASRRTSGNYNEQFF.

This chain links TRBV7-2 with TRBJ2-4; 10 bases fit TRBD2. This CDR3 is 17 amino acids long. From germline, CDR1 is SGHTA and CDR2 FQGNSA. After removal of 4 bases from V and 1 base from J, the junction contained 7 bases not matched to a gene. Here the CDR3 DNA reads TGTGCCAGCAGCTCATCTAGCGGGAGAGGGGCCAAAAACATTCAGTACTTC. It codes for CASSSSSGRGAKNIQYF.

The rearrangement joins TRBV6-5 to TRBJ2-7; TRBD1 agrees at 8 bases. The ends lost 5 bases at V and 6 bases at J; junction bases unmatched: 3. This CDR3 contains 12 residues. The germline V gene has CDR1 MNHEY and CDR2 SVGAGI. The CDR3 coding sequence is TGTGCCAGCAGTACAACAGGGGGCGAGCAGTACTTC. Protein sequence: CASSTTGGEQYF.

This clone appeared once. This chain uses TRBV28 with TRBJ2-1, with TRBD2 matching 8 bases. Germline CDR1 reads MDHEN; CDR2 reads SYDVKM. V shed 8 bases and J 4 bases; nucleotides not matched to a gene: 7. The CDR3 has 14 amino acids. This chain's CDR3 is CASDGGAWYNEQFF. Written as DNA, the CDR3 is TGTGCCAGCGACGGGGGGGCCTGGTACAATGAGCAGTTCTTC.

The chain combines TRBV5-1 with TRBJ1-2, with 9 positions matching TRBD1. This CDR3 is built from 13 residues. Germline V gene data show CDR1 as SGHRS and CDR2 as YFSETQ. The ends lost 2 bases at V and 4 bases at J; junction bases unmatched: 0. Here the CDR3 reads CASSLQGAYGYTF. CDR3 in DNA: TGCGCCAGCAGCTTACAGGGGGCCTATGGCTACACCTTC.

This sequence joins TRBV28 and TRBJ2-7; TRBD1 aligns across 11 bases. The CDR3 is made up of 18 amino acids. The V segment lost 5 bases and the J segment 4 bases; nucleotides outside the gene matches: 16. CDR1 is MDHEN, CDR2 SYDVKM, per germline. The CDR3 reads CASSLRTSGTGGAYEQYF. CDR3 coding DNA: TGTGCCAGCAGTCTTCGGACCTCTGGGACAGGGGGGGCTTACGAGCAGTACTTC.

V is TRBV9 and J is TRBJ2-2; tentative D call: TRBD2 (6 bases). Germline V gives CDR1 SGDLS, CDR2 YYNGEE. CDR3 length: 15 residues. The V and J ends lost 1 base and 5 bases respectively, with 12 bases between them. The CDR3 nucleotides are TGTGCCAGCAGCGTAACGACTAGTGTAACCGGGGAGCTGTTTTTT. It yields the protein CASSVTTSVTGELFF.

The chain combines TRBV4-1 with TRBJ1-4; no definite D call. Deletions cut 1 base from V and 7 bases from J, with 13 bases between. Per the germline V gene, CDR1 is MGHRA and CDR2 is YSYEKL. The length of the CDR3 is 15 residues. The CDR3 DNA reads as TGCGCCAGCAGCCAAGTTGTATCTTTTAGTGAAAAACTGTTTTTT. It is translated as CASSQVVSFSEKLFF.

The rearrangement uses TRBV7-8 and TRBJ1-1, with a weak D call TRBD1 (6 bases). Germline-derived CDR1 and CDR2 are SGHVS and FQNEAQ. The CDR3 contains 15 residues. V lost 5 bases and J lost 5, with 18 bases in between. The CDR3 DNA reads as TGTGCCAGCAGCCCGTTCGGACAGAAAAAAACTGAAGCTTTCTTT. It is translated as CASSPFGQKKTEAFF.

The chain carries TRBV5-4 and TRBJ2-7; 10 positions match TRBD2. The V gene end was trimmed by 0 bases and the J gene end by 7 bases; junction bases not matched to a gene: 19. CDR3 length: 19 residues. Germline V gene lookup returns CDR1 SGHNT and CDR2 YYREEE (reference sequence). CDR3 residues: CASSLDGTSGTTIGEEQYF. Written as DNA, the CDR3 is TGTGCCAGCAGCTTGGATGGTACTAGCGGGACCACAATAGGAGAGGAGCAGTACTTC.

J is TRBJ2-7 and V is TRBV4-3, with unresolved D. The V end lost 0 bases, the J end lost 6 bases, and 12 bases lay between the germline ends. The CDR3 contains 14 residues. The germline V gene has CDR1 LGHNA and CDR2 YSLEER. In DNA form, the CDR3 reads TGCGCCAGCAGCCAAGAGTTGCAGGTCGGCGAGCAGTACTTC. Translated: CASSQELQVGEQYF.

The genes are TRBV28 and TRBJ1-3, with a possible D match to TRBD1 (6 bases). The V gene lost 6 bases and the J gene lost 3 bases, with 9 bases spanning the gap. The CDR3 runs 13 residues. The germline CDR1 and CDR2 sequences are MDHEN and SYDVKM. The CDR3 sequence: CASRETGGNTIYF. In nucleotides, the CDR3 is TGTGCCAGCAGGGAGACAGGTGGAAACACCATATATTTT.

The chain joins TRBV27 to TRBJ2-1, with 7 bases that match TRBD1. This CDR3 spans 19 amino acids. The V segment lost 3 bases and the J segment 0 bases; nucleotides outside the gene matches: 14. In germline, CDR1 is MNHEY, CDR2 SMNVEV (reference sequence). The CDR3, as DNA: TGTGCCAGCAGTTTGTACACTGCACCGGGACAGAGCTCCTACAATGAGCAGTTCTTC. Translation: CASSLYTAPGQSSYNEQFF.

The chain joins TRBV28 to TRBJ2-1; D gene uncertain. The V end lost 8 bases, the J end lost 8 bases, and 10 bases lay between the germline ends. Germline CDR1 and CDR2: MDHEN and SYDVKM. This CDR3 contains 11 residues. The CDR3 loop is CASLRRDEQFF. In nucleotides, the CDR3 is TGTGCCAGCCTCAGACGGGATGAGCAGTTCTTC.